Following are 20 T cell receptor beta chains from one sample sequenced in a study of T cells in women clearing cervical HPV infection (dated 2018 in TCRdb). Library preparation used the immunoSEQ multiplex PCR assay. The clones in this table, taken by TCRdb from immuneACCESS, are in-frame only. Not every clone is retained; where verified, under half of the shortfall comes from an unresolved V gene, and the cause of the rest is unknown. Per the sample table, the count is 30,000 to 35,000 clones. Jointly, the top ten make up approximately 4.2% of the sample. Material for sequencing was blood buffy coat. The receptors shown here come from a woman between 18 and 69 years old with a cervical HPV16 infection that either progressed to CIN3+ or cleared (not recorded which).

As for this clone: From the germline J gene comes the end of the CDR3, since the read stops 3 residues before it. This sequence joins TRBV29-1 and TRBJ2-3, with D tentatively TRBD1 (6 bases). Germline assignment: CDR1 SQVTM and CDR2 ANQGSEA. This CDR3 comprises 15 residues. Trimming removed 3 bases from V and 0 bases from J, with 13 bases in between. The CDR3 bases that were read are TGCAGCGTTGACTTCTGGGGGCCCAGCACAGATACG. Protein product: CSVDFWGPSTDT. The whole CDR3 region reads CSVDFWGPSTDTQYF.

Notes on this clone: The DNA ends 3 residues before the CDR3 does, and the rest of the CDR3 is filled in from the germline J gene. This sequence joins TRBV6-2 or TRBV6-3 and TRBJ2-7; possibly TRBD2 for D (5 bases). Trimming removed 5 bases from V and 2 bases from J, with 10 bases in between. This CDR3 comprises 13 residues. Per germline, CDR1 MNHEY and CDR2 SVGEGT. The CDR3 sequence is CASSETTTYEQYF. CDR3 DNA (partial): TGTGCCAGCAGTGAGACTACCACCTACGAG.

CDR3 bases read: TGCAGTGCTAGAGATCGGGCTAGCGGGAGAACAGATACG. This sequence encodes CSARDRASGRTDT. The entire CDR3 reads CSARDRASGRTDTQYF. The genes are TRBV20-1 and TRBJ2-3, with 10 bases identical to TRBD2. The CDR3 goes on 3 residues after the read ends, and that part is filled in from the germline J gene. The V gene's germline CDR1 is DFQATT and CDR2 SNEGSKA (reference sequence). V shed 0 bases and J 3 bases; nucleotides not matched to a gene: 6. The CDR3 consists of 16 residues.

Note on this clone: The CDR3 end falls 3 residues outside the read, so it is completed with the germline J gene. The rearrangement uses TRBV20-1 and TRBJ2-1; 9 positions agree with TRBD2. Germline CDR1 is DFQATT and CDR2 is SNEGSKA (reference sequence). With V trimmed by 4 bases and J by 2 bases, 6 bases remained unmatched. The CDR3 loop spans 15 amino acids. The CDR3 sequence: CSAIEAGGAYNEQFF. CDR3 bases read: TGCAGTGCTATCGAAGCGGGGGGCGCCTACAATGAG.

As to this clone: Coverage ceases 3 residues before the CDR3 finishes, and the germline J gene fills in the end. The V and J genes are TRBV5-1 and TRBJ1-2, with 10 bases aligning to TRBD1. Germline V gives CDR1 SGHRS, CDR2 YFSETQ. CDR3 length equals 14 residues. Partial CDR3 DNA: TGCGCCAGCAGCTTAGGACAGGGGGTCGGGGGC. Encoded protein: CASSLGQGVGG. The full CDR3 protein is CASSLGQGVGGYTF.

Note on this clone: With the read ending 3 residues before the CDR3 end, the germline J gene is used to fill in that end. This chain connects TRBV10-3 to TRBJ1-1, with TRBD1 matching 10 bases. The trim removed 7 bases at V and 6 bases at J, leaving 5 bases unmatched. The CDR3 extends over 13 amino acids. CDR1 and CDR2 (germline): ENHRY, SYGVKD. The sequenced part of the CDR3 DNA is TGTGCCATCACCGGGACAGGGGAGTCTGAA. Its protein is CAITGTGESE. The full CDR3 protein is CAITGTGESEAFF.

Concerning this clone: The CDR3 goes on 3 residues after the read ends, and that part is filled in from the germline J gene. The rearrangement links TRBV5-1 to TRBJ2-3; TRBD2 matches 8 bases. The ends lost 3 bases at V and 5 bases at J; junction bases unmatched: 11. Germline lookup yields CDR1 SGHRS and CDR2 YFSETQ. The CDR3 loop spans 16 amino acids. CDR3 region: CASSSTISGTGDTQYF. Incomplete CDR3 DNA: TGCGCCAGCAGCTCCACGATTAGCGGGACTGGAGATACG. Based on the CDR3 plus reference TRBV5-1 and TRBJ2-3, the full variable domain is KAGVTQTPRYLIKTRGQQVTLSCSPISGHRSVSWYQQTPGQGLQFLFEYFSETQRNKGNFPGRFSGRQFSNSRSEMNVSTLELGDSALYLCASSSTISGTGDTQYFGPGTRLTVL.

On this clone: Read coverage stops 3 residues before the CDR3 terminus; the germline J gene supplies the remainder. The chain carries TRBV6-2 or TRBV6-3 and TRBJ2-2; TRBD1 aligns across 9 bases. Unmatched junction bases numbered 6, after V lost 2 bases and J lost 5 bases. The CDR3 is 16 amino acids. In germline, CDR1 is MNHEY, CDR2 SVGEGT. The sequenced CDR3 bases are TGTGCCAGCAGTTACGGACAGGGGCGGGGGACCGGGGAG. This gives the protein CASSYGQGRGTGE. The entire CDR3 protein reads CASSYGQGRGTGELFF.

Turning to this clone: The CDR3 is cut off 3 residues early in the read; its end comes from the germline J gene. This chain uses TRBV10-3 with TRBJ2-5; no clear D. CDR1 and CDR2 (germline): ENHRY, SYGVKD. Trimming cost V 3 bases and J 2 bases, with 7 bases left between them. The CDR3 covers 13 residues. The covered CDR3 bases are TGTGCCATCAGTGATACTCGACAAGAGACC. Translation: CAISDTRQET. The entire CDR3 reads CAISDTRQETQYF.

About this clone: Coverage ceases 3 residues before the CDR3 finishes, and the germline J gene fills in the end. The V gene is TRBV20-1, the J gene TRBJ2-3; D gene uncertain. This CDR3 has 14 residues. Germline CDR1 reads DFQATT; CDR2 reads SNEGSKA (reference sequence). V lost 5 bases to trimming and J lost 2 bases, with 14 bases between them. Partial CDR3 DNA: TGCAGTGCTCGCGGATTGTCGATCACAGATACG. Encoded protein: CSARGLSITDT. The full CDR3 protein reads CSARGLSITDTQYF.

Points on this clone: From the germline J gene comes the end of the CDR3, since the read stops 3 residues before it. The chain couples TRBV6-9 to TRBJ1-4, with TRBD1 matching over 10 bases. V shed 4 bases, J shed 7 bases, and the junction held 3 bases outside the gene matches. The CDR3 totals 14 residues. Per the germline V gene, CDR1 is MNHGY and CDR2 is SVAAGI. CDR3 DNA, as far as it was read: TGTGCCAGCAGTTGGGACAGGGGATTTGAAAAA. Protein: CASSWDRGFEK. The entire CDR3 protein reads CASSWDRGFEKLFF.

On this clone itself: With the read ending 3 residues before the CDR3 end, the germline J gene is used to fill in that end. V usage is TRBV29-1 and J usage is TRBJ2-1; 8 bases are shared with TRBD1. V dropped 3 bases and J dropped 4; count of bases not matched to a gene: 2. The CDR3 has 13 residues. CDR1 SQVTM and CDR2 ANQGSEA come from the germline V gene. CDR3 bases read: TGCAGCGTTGATAGGACAGGGTACAATGAG. Its translation: CSVDRTGYNE. In full, the CDR3 reads CSVDRTGYNEQFF.

The CDR3 bases that were read are TGTGCCAGCAGGGCTACAGGGGGCAGTCAGCCC. Protein product: CASRATGGSQP. The whole CDR3 protein is CASRATGGSQPQHF. The chain is built from TRBV2 and TRBJ1-5; 9 positions agree with TRBD1. With the read ending 3 residues before the CDR3 end, the germline J gene is used to fill in that end. The CDR3 is 14 residues long. The trim removed 6 bases at V and 6 bases at J, leaving 6 bases unmatched. Germline V gene data show CDR1 as SNHLY and CDR2 as FYNNEI.

Details on this clone: From the germline J gene comes the end of the CDR3, since the read stops 3 residues before it. The chain combines TRBV24-1 with TRBJ2-3; D may be TRBD1 (6 bases). The CDR3 covers 15 residues. Germline V CDR1 and CDR2: KGHDR, SFDVKD. V was cut by 7 bases and J by 0 bases, with 13 bases left in between. The CDR3 reads CATRDSLQSTDTQYF. Partial CDR3 DNA: TGTGCCACCAGGGACAGCCTACAGAGCACAGATACG.

A word on this clone: The read terminates 3 residues before the CDR3 end, so the remaining end is supplied by the germline J gene. The chain employs TRBV20-1 and TRBJ1-3; weak D call: TRBD1 (6 bases). V gave up 6 bases and J gave up 1 base, with 10 bases separating them. This CDR3 has 13 amino acids. CDR1 is DFQATT and CDR2 is SNEGSKA in the germline V gene (reference sequence). Partial CDR3 DNA: TGCAGTGCGGGACACTCTTCTGGAAACACC. Its translation is CSAGHSSGNT. The entire CDR3 protein reads CSAGHSSGNTIYF.

Worth noting for this clone: The read halts 3 residues ahead of the CDR3 end, with the missing end drawn from the germline J gene. V usage is TRBV7-7 and J usage is TRBJ2-5; D assignment may be TRBD1 or TRBD2 (5 bases each). This CDR3 region has 14 residues. Trimming stripped 3 bases from V and 2 bases from J, with 10 bases between. Germline CDR1 reads SSHAT; CDR2 reads FNYEAQ (reference sequence). The sequenced part of the CDR3 DNA is TGTGCCAGCAGCTTCAGAGGGGTACAAGAGACC. Encoded protein: CASSFRGVQET. The complete CDR3 sequence is CASSFRGVQETQYF. The full variable domain, rest sourced from reference TRBV7-7 and TRBJ2-5, is GAGVSQSPRYKVTKRGQDVTLRCDPISSHATLYWYQQALGQGPEFLTYFNYEAQPDKSGLPSDRFSAERPEGSISTLTIQRTEQRDSAMYRCASSFRGVQETQYFGPGTRLLVL.

In the case of this clone: The read ends 3 residues shy of where the CDR3 ends; the end is completed using the germline J gene. The chain is built from TRBV4-2 and TRBJ2-1; 10 bases agree with TRBD2. Germline-derived CDR1 and CDR2 are LGHNA and YNFKEQ. The length of the CDR3 is 17 residues. Trimming removed 4 bases from V and 2 bases from J; junction bases left unmatched: 8. Partial CDR3 DNA: TGTGCCAGCAGCCTTAACCTAGCGGGAGCTGCCTACAATGAG. It is translated as CASSLNLAGAAYNE. The whole CDR3 sequence reads CASSLNLAGAAYNEQFF.

As for this clone: The CDR3 goes on 3 residues after the read ends, and that part is filled in from the germline J gene. This chain joins TRBV7-2 and TRBJ2-2; D might be TRBD2 (5 bases). The CDR3 runs to 15 residues. CDR1 SGHTA and CDR2 FQGNSA come from the germline V gene. Deletions cut 5 bases from V and 3 bases from J, with 13 bases between. Partial CDR3 DNA: TGTGCCAGCAGCCCCACTAGTACACACACCGGGGAG. Translation: CASSPTSTHTGE. The CDR3 as a whole reads CASSPTSTHTGELFF.

Notes on this clone: From the germline J gene comes the end of the CDR3, since the read stops 3 residues before it. The rearrangement links TRBV12-3 or TRBV12-4 to TRBJ2-7; the match to TRBD1 covers 7 bases. The trim removed 2 bases at V and 3 bases at J, leaving 4 bases unmatched. The CDR3 covers 14 residues. The part of the CDR3 DNA that was read is TGTGCCAGCAGTTTACAGGACAGGTACTACGAG. It translates to CASSLQDRYYE. The complete CDR3 reads CASSLQDRYYEQYF.

Remarks on this clone: Coverage ceases 3 residues before the CDR3 finishes, and the germline J gene fills in the end. The rearrangement joins TRBV12-3 or TRBV12-4 to TRBJ2-1; 11 positions match TRBD2. Trimming at V came to 4 bases and at J to 5 bases, leaving 7 bases not matched to a gene. This CDR3 has 16 amino acids. CDR3 loop: CASSSALAGGDNEQFF. The part of the CDR3 DNA that was read is TGTGCCAGCAGTTCCGCCCTAGCGGGGGGAGACAATGAG.